This entry lists 28 T cell receptor beta chains sequenced from one sample in a study of T cell responses to AZD1222 COVID-19 vaccine. The method was immunoSEQ multiplex PCR; TCRdb's version includes in-frame clones alone and lacks a portion of them. The sample contains about 110,000 clones, around nine tenths of which appear only once. Sequenced material: peripheral blood, taken on day 0 of MenACWY control vaccination. These receptors were taken from an adult in good health.

The chain has TRBV3-1 (or the pseudogene TRBV3-2) and TRBJ1-4, with D possibly being TRBD1 (5 bases). CDR1 LGHDT and CDR2 YNNKEL come from the germline V gene (reference sequence). V was pared by 3 bases and J by 5 bases, with 13 bases between. The length of the CDR3 is 15 residues. CDR3 residues: CASSQEVGGNEKLFF. The CDR3 DNA is TGTGCCAGCAGCCAGGAAGTCGGGGGGAATGAAAAACTGTTTTTT.

This clone was picked up a small number of times. The chain has TRBV12-3 or TRBV12-4 and TRBJ2-7; the D is unclear. Trimming removed 7 bases at V and 3 bases at J, with 7 bases between. This CDR3 is built from 11 residues. As DNA, the CDR3 is TGTGCCAGCATGAGGAACTACGAGCAGTACTTC. It yields the protein CASMRNYEQYF.

V is TRBV4-2 and J is TRBJ1-2; a possible D gene is TRBD1 (5 bases). The V gene lost 0 bases and the J gene lost 5 bases, with 19 bases spanning the gap. Germline V gene sequence: CDR1 LGHNA, CDR2 YNFKEQ. The CDR3 runs 17 residues. The CDR3 spells CASSQDPGAGHLYGYTF. CDR3 DNA: TGTGCCAGCAGCCAAGATCCCGGGGCAGGCCATTTGTATGGCTACACCTTC.

This clone was counted a few times. J is TRBJ2-3 and V is TRBV5-4; the match to TRBD2 covers 7 bases. V lost 0 bases to trimming and J lost 5 bases; unmatched junction nucleotides: 0. CDR1 is SGHNT and CDR2 is YYREEE in the germline V gene (reference sequence). The CDR3 length is 13 residues. The CDR3 here is CASSLEREDTQYF. The CDR3 coding sequence is TGTGCCAGCAGCTTGGAGCGGGAAGATACGCAGTATTTT.

This CDR3 reads CASSLTGGAGTEAFF. The CDR3, as DNA: TGTGCCAGCAGCTTAACGGGGGGCGCGGGAACTGAAGCTTTCTTT. The V gene is TRBV7-3, the J gene TRBJ1-1, with D maybe TRBD1 (6 bases). This CDR3 region has 15 residues. Germline CDR1 and CDR2: SGHTA and FQGTGA. V lost 0 bases to trimming and J lost 5 bases, with 13 bases between them.

This sequence joins TRBV19 and TRBJ2-7, with a possible D match to TRBD1 (6 bases). Deletions cut 4 bases from V and 0 bases from J, with 7 bases between. The CDR3 sequence is 13 residues long. Germline CDR1 LNHDA, CDR2 SQIVND (reference sequence). This CDR3 is CASSTDSSYEQYF. CDR3 DNA sequence: TGTGCCAGTAGTACGGACAGCTCCTACGAGCAGTACTTC.

The chain joins TRBV3-1 (or the pseudogene TRBV3-2) to TRBJ1-5; D is unresolved. Germline CDR1 and CDR2: LGHDT and YNNKEL (reference sequence). V gave up 3 bases and J gave up 5 bases, with 8 bases separating them. The CDR3 length is 13 residues. CDR3 protein: CASSQGVHQPQHF. The CDR3 nucleotides read TGTGCCAGCAGCCAGGGAGTACATCAGCCCCAGCATTTT.

This chain uses TRBV6-6 with TRBJ2-7; D is undetermined. Deletions cut 4 bases from V and 0 bases from J, with 7 bases between. Germline V CDR1 and CDR2: MNHNY, SVGAGI (reference sequence). The CDR3 sequence is 13 residues long. The CDR3 spells CASSSSTSYEQYF. CDR3 nucleotides: TGTGCCAGCAGTTCCTCTACCTCCTACGAGCAGTACTTC.

The chain employs TRBV19 and TRBJ1-5, with D perhaps TRBD1 (5 bases). The V end was cut by 3 bases, the J end by 1 base, with 7 bases between. This CDR3 is 14 amino acids long. Per the germline V gene, CDR1 is LNHDA and CDR2 is SQIVND (reference sequence). The CDR3 DNA is TGTGCCAGTAGTATCCGGGACAGCAATCAGCCCCAGCATTTT. Its translation is CASSIRDSNQPQHF.

The V call is TRBV9, the J call TRBJ1-1, with D unclear. Germline assignment: CDR1 SGDLS and CDR2 YYNGEE. CDR3 length equals 14 residues. V was cut by 0 bases and J by 4 bases, with 10 bases left in between. CDR3 bases: TGTGCCAGCAGCGTAGTTGGGAAAAGCACTGAAGCTTTCTTT. Its translation: CASSVVGKSTEAFF. The full variable domain, its missing parts supplied by reference TRBV9 and TRBJ1-1, is DSGVTQTPKHLITATGQRVTLRCSPRSGDLSVYWYQQSLDQGLQFLIQYYNGEERAKGNILERFSAQQFPDLHSELNLSSLELGDSALYFCASSVVGKSTEAFFGQGTRLTVV.

This clone was found many times. V is TRBV29-1 and J is TRBJ1-2; TRBD1 matches 9 bases. CDR1 and CDR2 from the germline V gene are SQVTM and ANQGSEA. Losses at the gene ends were 6 bases for V and 4 bases for J; bases not matched to a gene: 6. This CDR3 has 13 amino acids. The CDR3 region is CSVLEQGAYGYTF. CDR3 in DNA: TGCAGCGTGCTTGAACAGGGGGCCTATGGCTACACCTTC.

A remark on this clone: Its ends do not fully match the called genes, so a read error is possible. The chain joins TRBV7-7 to TRBJ2-5; 14 bases are a match to TRBD2. The CDR3 contains 16 residues. The germline V gene has CDR1 SSHAT and CDR2 FNYEAQ (reference sequence). CDR3 protein: CASSSGLAGGQETQYF. In DNA, the CDR3 is TGTGCTAGCAGCTCCGGACTAGCGGGGGGCCAAGAGACCCAGTACTTC. The variable domain in full, completed from reference TRBV7-7 and TRBJ2-5, reads GAGVSQSPRYKVTKRGQDVTLRCDPISSHATLYWYQQALGQGPEFLTYFNYEAQPDKSGLPSDRFSAERPEGSISTLTIQRTEQRDSAMYRCASSSGLAGGQETQYFGPGTRLLVL.

The genes are TRBV2 and TRBJ1-1, with D tentatively TRBD1 (6 bases). V lost 6 bases and J 4 bases, leaving 12 bases between the germline ends. Germline lookup yields CDR1 SNHLY and CDR2 FYNNEI. CDR3 size: 13 residues. The CDR3 DNA follows: TGTGCCAGCAGAGAGGGGGGATCCACTGAAGCTTTCTTT. Residues: CASREGGSTEAFF.

V gene TRBV5-6 combines with J gene TRBJ2-7; 8 bases agree with TRBD1. Germline CDR1 and CDR2: SGHDT and YYEEEE. The CDR3 is made up of 16 amino acids. The V gene end was trimmed by 6 bases and the J gene end by 6 bases; junction bases not matched to a gene: 17. The CDR3 region is CASTSFLTGARLEQYF. In nucleotides, the CDR3 is TGTGCCAGCACCAGCTTCCTGACAGGGGCAAGACTCGAGCAGTACTTC.

The chain carries TRBV4-1 and TRBJ1-6; 10 nucleotides line up with TRBD1. Unmatched junction bases numbered 8, after V lost 4 bases and J lost 8 bases. CDR3 length: 16 residues. Germline V gene data show CDR1 as MGHRA and CDR2 as YSYEKL. The CDR3 DNA reads TGCGCCAGCAGCCCGGGACAGGGGACCTCTTATTCACCCCTCCACTTT. It specifies CASSPGQGTSYSPLHF.

The V and J genes are TRBV3-1 (or the pseudogene TRBV3-2) and TRBJ1-6; no firm D call. The CDR3 totals 16 residues. The V end was cut by 4 bases, the J end by 7 bases, with 17 bases between. The V gene's germline CDR1 is LGHDT and CDR2 YNNKEL (reference sequence). The CDR3 reads CASSPLRGFINSPLHF. CDR3 nucleotides: TGTGCCAGCAGCCCTCTCCGGGGATTCATCAATTCACCCCTCCACTTT.

The chain combines TRBV10-3 with TRBJ1-1, with TRBD1 as a possible D gene (6 bases). The V end lost 6 bases, the J end lost 7 bases, and 15 bases lay between the germline ends. Germline CDR1 reads ENHRY; CDR2 reads SYGVKD. CDR3 length: 13 residues. The CDR3 reads CAISPGQFLEAFF. The CDR3 DNA follows: TGTGCCATCAGCCCCGGACAGTTTCTTGAAGCTTTCTTT.

V is TRBV6-1 and J is TRBJ2-1; 13 nucleotides match TRBD2. Germline loops: CDR1 MNHNS, CDR2 SASEGT. This CDR3 comprises 16 residues. V gave up 4 bases and J gave up 4 bases; unmatched junction bases: 4. The CDR3 loop is CASSAMGLAGYNEQFF. The CDR3 DNA is TGTGCCAGCAGTGCAATGGGACTAGCGGGGTACAATGAGCAGTTCTTC.

The chain links TRBV11-3 to TRBJ2-2, with a possible D match to TRBD1 (5 bases). This CDR3 contains 12 residues. The V end lost 6 bases, the J end lost 7 bases, and 9 bases lay between the germline ends. The germline V gene encodes CDR1 SGHNT and CDR2 YENEEA. CDR3 sequence reads: CASRRGSGELFF. Here the CDR3 DNA reads TGTGCCAGCAGAAGGGGCAGCGGGGAGCTGTTTTTT.

The CDR3 protein is CASSSTGGYNEQFF. The CDR3 bases are TGTGCCAGCAGCTCGACAGGGGGCTACAATGAGCAGTTCTTC. The genes are TRBV7-3 and TRBJ2-1; TRBD1 aligns across 9 bases. The CDR3 totals 14 residues. J lost 3 bases, V lost 4 bases, and 1 base had no gene match. The germline CDR1 and CDR2 sequences are SGHTA and FQGTGA.

The chain joins TRBV7-2 to TRBJ2-5; 9 bases are shared with TRBD1. The germline V gene encodes CDR1 SGHTA and CDR2 FQGNSA. There are 14 residues in the CDR3. After removal of 3 bases from V and 4 bases from J, the junction contained 3 bases not matched to a gene. This CDR3 is CASSFGTGRETQYF. CDR3 sequence (DNA): TGTGCCAGCAGCTTTGGGACAGGGCGAGAGACCCAGTACTTC.

V gene TRBV10-1 combines with J gene TRBJ2-7; the D gene is possibly TRBD2 (5 bases). The V gene lost 1 base and the J gene lost 2 bases, with 9 bases spanning the gap. CDR3 length equals 14 residues. Germline loops: CDR1 WNHNN, CDR2 SYGVQD (reference sequence). The CDR3 sequence: CASSELERPYEQYF. The CDR3 bases are TGCGCCAGCAGTGAGTTGGAGCGGCCCTACGAGCAGTACTTC.

The chain joins TRBV28 to TRBJ2-2; no reliable D call. V was cut by 6 bases and J by 1 base, with 6 bases left in between. Germline CDR1 is MDHEN and CDR2 is SYDVKM. This CDR3 comprises 13 residues. This CDR3 reads CASRRQNTGELFF. CDR3 nucleotides: TGTGCCAGCAGGAGACAGAACACCGGGGAGCTGTTTTTT.

J is TRBJ1-5 and V is TRBV18, with 7 positions matching TRBD1. CDR1 KGHSH and CDR2 LQKENI come from the germline V gene. The CDR3 runs to 14 residues. J gave up 5 bases and V 3 bases, and 4 bases lay outside the gene matches. The CDR3 loop reads CASSPAGGDQPQHF. The CDR3 DNA reads as TGTGCCAGCTCACCGGCAGGGGGGGATCAGCCCCAGCATTTT.

This clone showed up just once. The chain employs TRBV7-2 and TRBJ2-7, with TRBD1 matching 7 bases. J gave up 0 bases and V 5 bases, and 7 bases lay outside the gene matches. The CDR3 is made up of 15 amino acids. Germline loops: CDR1 SGHTA, CDR2 FQGNSA. CDR3 nucleotides: TGTGCCAGCAGCGCGGCCGGGACAGCCTCCTACGAGCAGTACTTC. It specifies CASSAAGTASYEQYF.

The chain carries TRBV5-1 and TRBJ1-1, with D maybe TRBD1 (6 bases). The CDR3 runs 16 residues. V was shortened by 0 bases and J by 1 base, with 13 bases between the two germline ends. Germline V lookup: CDR1 SGHRS, CDR2 YFSETQ. The chain's CDR3 is CASSLGTGTQNTEAFF. In nucleotides, the CDR3 is TGCGCCAGCAGCTTGGGTACAGGGACCCAGAACACTGAAGCTTTCTTT.

The chain employs TRBV21-1 and TRBJ1-1. TRBV21-1 is designated a pseudogene. This CDR3 region has 15 residues. The CDR3 loop reads CASSNLRGKNTEAFF. The CDR3 nucleotides are TGTGCCAGCAGCAACCTCCGGGGGAAGAACACTGAAGCTTTCTTT.

V usage is TRBV5-1 and J usage is TRBJ1-1; perhaps TRBD1 as D (6 bases). V gave up 2 bases and J gave up 4 bases, with 30 bases separating them. The CDR3 runs 20 residues. CDR1 is SGHRS, CDR2 YFSETQ, per germline. The CDR3 DNA is TGCGCCAGCAGCTTCGGTAGGGGGGCACGGGGTTACACGAGGGGCACTGAAGCTTTCTTT. It is translated as CASSFGRGARGYTRGTEAFF. Supplemented by reference TRBV5-1 and TRBJ1-1, the full variable domain reads KAGVTQTPRYLIKTRGQQVTLSCSPISGHRSVSWYQQTPGQGLQFLFEYFSETQRNKGNFPGRFSGRQFSNSRSEMNVSTLELGDSALYLCASSFGRGARGYTRGTEAFFGQGTRLTVV.